The 12 T cell receptor beta chains given below trace back to one sample, sequenced in a study of blood T cell repertoires in COVID-19 (dated by TCRdb to 2018 to 2020). The library was obtained by the immunoSEQ multiplex PCR assay. The clones in this table, taken by TCRdb from immuneACCESS, are in-frame only. Not every clone is retained; where verified, under half of the shortfall comes from an unresolved V gene, and the cause of the rest is unknown. For this sample there are about 170,000 clones; approximately 86% appear just once. Clones ranked in the top ten supply 1% to 1.5% of the sample. Sequencing was carried out using peripheral blood. The receptors shown here come from a man aged 55 to 70 who had recovered from COVID-19.

The chain has TRBV6-5 and TRBJ2-7; 9 positions agree with TRBD2. Germline trimming cut 4 bases from V and 3 bases from J; bases unmatched to any gene: 4. CDR3 size: 14 residues. Germline V gene lookup returns CDR1 MNHEY and CDR2 SVGAGI. The CDR3 loop is CASSSSGGLYEQYF. DNA for the CDR3: TGTGCCAGCAGTTCGAGCGGGGGGCTCTACGAGCAGTACTTC.

This sequence joins TRBV18 and TRBJ1-5; 7 positions agree with TRBD1. Per germline, CDR1 KGHSH and CDR2 LQKENI. The CDR3 is 15 residues long. V lost 0 bases and J lost 4; bases outside the gene matches: 3. The CDR3: CASSPPGTANQPQHF. Here the CDR3 DNA reads TGTGCCAGCTCACCACCCGGGACAGCAAATCAGCCCCAGCATTTT. The entire variable domain, with the rest obtained from reference TRBV18 and TRBJ1-5, is as follows: NAGVMQNPRHLVRRRGQEARLRCSPMKGHSHVYWYRQLPEEGLKFMVYLQKENIIDESGMPKERFSAEFPKEGPSILRIQQVVRGDSAAYFCASSPPGTANQPQHFGDGTRLSIL.

The chain has TRBV7-6 and TRBJ1-3; 8 nucleotides line up with TRBD1. CDR1 and CDR2 (germline): SGHVS, FNYEAQ. Germline trimming cut 0 bases from V and 7 bases from J; bases unmatched to any gene: 14. CDR3 length equals 18 residues. CDR3 residues: CASSLAALTGVGSNTIYF. CDR3 sequence (DNA): TGTGCCAGCAGCTTAGCGGCCCTGACAGGGGTTGGGTCGAACACCATATATTTT.

The chain combines TRBV11-3 with TRBJ1-5; possibly TRBD1 for D (5 bases). Per the germline V gene, CDR1 is SGHNT and CDR2 is YENEEA. V lost 0 bases to trimming and J lost 2 bases, with 17 bases between them. The CDR3 length is 18 residues. The CDR3 DNA sequence: TGTGCCAGCAGCTTAGAGTGTATCGGACATAGTTGCAATCAGCCCCAGCATTTT. Protein sequence: CASSLECIGHSCNQPQHF.

The J gene is TRBJ1-5, the V gene TRBV15; D call uncertain. The ends were cut back, 0 bases at V and 3 bases at J, with 6 bases in the middle. Germline V CDR1 and CDR2: LNHNV, YYDKDF (reference sequence). The CDR3 totals 14 residues. Here the CDR3 DNA reads TGTGCCACCAGCAGAGATCGCTACAATCAGCCCCAGCATTTT. Translation: CATSRDRYNQPQHF.

CDR3 protein: CATTPGQGNTEAFF. CDR3 nucleotide sequence: TGTGCCACTACTCCGGGACAGGGGAACACTGAAGCTTTCTTT. The chain employs TRBV19 and TRBJ1-1; 9 positions agree with TRBD1. Unmatched junction bases numbered 7, after V lost 10 bases and J lost 1 base. CDR1 LNHDA and CDR2 SQIVND come from the germline V gene (reference sequence). This CDR3 has 14 residues. Full variable domain (missing parts from reference TRBV19 and TRBJ1-1): DGGITQSPKYLFRKEGQNVTLSCEQNLNHDAMYWYRQDPGQGLRLIYYSQIVNDFQKGDIAEGYSVSREKKESFPLTVTSAQKNPTAFYLCATTPGQGNTEAFFGQGTRLTVV.

CDR3 in amino acids: CASGLVQGHPFVTEAFF. CDR3 DNA: TGTGCTAGTGGTTTGGTCCAGGGTCACCCGTTTGTCACTGAAGCTTTCTTT. This chain connects TRBV12-5 to TRBJ1-1; tentatively, D is TRBD1 (5 bases). The germline V gene encodes CDR1 LGHNT and CDR2 FRNRAP. The CDR3 is 17 residues long. The V and J ends lost 0 bases and 4 bases respectively, with 18 bases between them.

This chain connects TRBV27 to TRBJ1-1; D remains unclear. Germline CDR1 MNHEY, CDR2 SMNVEV (reference sequence). V shed 2 bases and J shed 0 bases, with 10 bases lying between them. The CDR3 loop spans 15 amino acids. The CDR3 region has the DNA TGTGCCAGCAGTTTAAAAGTACAGCTGAACACTGAAGCTTTCTTT. It encodes CASSLKVQLNTEAFF.

The count of this clone is one. The chain recombines TRBV7-2 with TRBJ2-7; 10 bases are a match to TRBD1. With 6 bases clipped from V and 7 bases from J, the junction kept 12 bases outside the gene matches. Germline CDR1 is SGHTA and CDR2 is FQGNSA. The CDR3 has 15 residues. CDR3 bases: TGTGCCAGCAGATCACCCGGGACAGGGGATGGAGAGCAGTACTTC. This translates into CASRSPGTGDGEQYF.

CDR3: CASSQSASQPQHF. In DNA form, the CDR3 reads TGTGCCAGCAGCCAATCCGCGAGCCAGCCCCAGCATTTT. The chain carries TRBV3-1 (or the pseudogene TRBV3-2) and TRBJ1-5; D is unresolved. The CDR3 is 13 residues long. Trimming left V 2 bases short and J 7 bases short, with 9 bases between. CDR1 LGHDT and CDR2 YNNKEL come from the germline V gene (reference sequence).

The chain has TRBV27 and TRBJ1-4, with no clear D. Germline lookup yields CDR1 MNHEY and CDR2 SMNVEV (reference sequence). This CDR3 has 14 amino acids. The V and J ends lost 4 bases and 4 bases respectively, with 10 bases between them. The CDR3 coding sequence is TGTGCCAGCAGTTCCGGGTCGGATAATGAAAAACTGTTTTTT. Translation: CASSSGSDNEKLFF.

This chain joins TRBV19 and TRBJ1-5; D possibly corresponds to TRBD1 (5 bases). The germline CDR1 and CDR2 sequences are LNHDA and SQIVND (reference sequence). V gave up 3 bases and J gave up 5 bases, with 11 bases separating them. The CDR3 is made up of 14 amino acids. Here the CDR3 reads CASSMTGGDQPQHF. The CDR3 bases are TGTGCCAGTAGTATGACGGGGGGGGATCAGCCCCAGCATTTT. Supplemented by reference TRBV19 and TRBJ1-5, the full variable domain reads DGGITQSPKYLFRKEGQNVTLSCEQNLNHDAMYWYRQDPGQGLRLIYYSQIVNDFQKGDIAEGYSVSREKKESFPLTVTSAQKNPTAFYLCASSMTGGDQPQHFGDGTRLSIL.